Listed below are T cell receptor beta chains from one sample, sequenced in a study of molecular identifiers for immune sequencing clone quantification. MiXCR was run by TCRdb on the PCR reads, yielding one entry per CDR3 protein. The table shows about 640,000 distinct CDR3 sequences, with about 20% occurring only once. The specimen was naive CD8+ T cells from blood, with Jurkat cell RNA spiked in. The receptors were gathered from a human donor in good health. Some libraries in this study had Jurkat cell RNA spiked in. Both conserved end residues are part of each CDR3. Fields, in order: clone size, J gene, V gene, D gene, CDR3 length, CDR3 DNA, CDR3 protein. The D gene is left open where the match is weak. Clone sizes are given selectively: once, few, many, or a class where the clone is expanded.

abundance: few; j_gene: TRBJ2-1; v_gene: TRBV2; d_gene: NA; len: 15; CDR3nt: TGTGCCAGCAGTGAAGTCCTGTCGTATCGCGCTGAGCAGTTCTTC; CDR3aa: CASSEVLSYRAEQFF
abundance: NA; j_gene: TRBJ1-3; v_gene: TRBV11-2; d_gene: NA; len: 14; CDR3nt: TGTGCCAGCAGCTCAGGGACGGAAGGAAACACCATATATTTT; CDR3aa: CASSSGTEGNTIYF
abundance: many; j_gene: TRBJ2-3; v_gene: TRBV2; d_gene: NA; len: 15; CDR3nt: TGTGCCAGCAGTGCGGGGCAGTCTAGCACAGATACGCAGTATTTT; CDR3aa: CASSAGQSSTDTQYF
abundance: NA; j_gene: TRBJ2-2; v_gene: TRBV11-2; d_gene: TRBD2; len: 17; CDR3nt: TGTGCCAGCAGCTTAGGTTATGGGACTAGCGGAACCGGGAAGCTGTTTTTT; CDR3aa: CASSLGYGTSGTGKLFF
abundance: many; j_gene: TRBJ2-3; v_gene: TRBV5-1; d_gene: NA; len: 15; CDR3nt: TGCGCCAGCAGCTTGGTACCGGATACAACAGATACGCAGTATTTT; CDR3aa: CASSLVPDTTDTQYF
abundance: few; j_gene: TRBJ2-1; v_gene: TRBV6-6; d_gene: TRBD2; len: 17; CDR3nt: TGTGCCAGCAGCCCCCCGGACCTTAGCGGGAGCTACAATGAGCAGTTCTTC; CDR3aa: CASSPPDLSGSYNEQFF
abundance: once; j_gene: TRBJ2-2; v_gene: TRBV20-1; d_gene: TRBD2; len: 13; CDR3nt: TGCAGTACGGTTCGGGGGGGGTTGCGGGAGCTGTTTTTT; CDR3aa: CSTVRGGLRELFF
abundance: NA; j_gene: TRBJ2-2; v_gene: TRBV5-6; d_gene: NA; len: 15; CDR3nt: TGTGCCAGCAGCTTTACAGGGTCCCTCGCCGGGGAGCTGTTTTTT; CDR3aa: CASSFTGSLAGELFF
abundance: few; j_gene: TRBJ2-2; v_gene: TRBV9; d_gene: TRBD2; len: 17; CDR3nt: TGTGCCAGCAGCGTCTACGTAGCGGGGACGAACACCGGGGAGCTGTTTTTT; CDR3aa: CASSVYVAGTNTGELFF
abundance: NA; j_gene: TRBJ2-6; v_gene: TRBV28; d_gene: NA; len: 16; CDR3nt: TGTGCCAACAGTTCCCTGGTCTACTCAGGGGCCAACGTCCTGACTTTC; CDR3aa: CANSSLVYSGANVLTF
abundance: few; j_gene: TRBJ2-7; v_gene: TRBV29-1; d_gene: TRBD1; len: 11; CDR3nt: TGCAGCGGGGGGACAGGGAACGAGCAGTACTTC; CDR3aa: CSGGTGNEQYF
abundance: few; j_gene: TRBJ2-2; v_gene: TRBV9; d_gene: NA; len: 15; CDR3nt: TGTGCCAGCAGCGCTGGACATTGGGACACCGGGGAGCTGTTTTTT; CDR3aa: CASSAGHWDTGELFF